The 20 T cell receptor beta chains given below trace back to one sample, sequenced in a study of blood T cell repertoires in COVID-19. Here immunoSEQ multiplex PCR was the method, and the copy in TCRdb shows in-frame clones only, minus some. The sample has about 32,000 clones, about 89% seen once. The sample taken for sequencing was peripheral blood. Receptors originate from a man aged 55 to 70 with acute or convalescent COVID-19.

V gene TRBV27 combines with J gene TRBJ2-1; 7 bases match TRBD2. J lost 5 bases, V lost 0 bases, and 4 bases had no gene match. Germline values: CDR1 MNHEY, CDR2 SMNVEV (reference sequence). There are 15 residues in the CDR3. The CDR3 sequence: CASSLSASGDNEQFF. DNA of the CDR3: TGTGCCAGCAGTTTATCTGCTAGCGGAGACAATGAGCAGTTCTTC.

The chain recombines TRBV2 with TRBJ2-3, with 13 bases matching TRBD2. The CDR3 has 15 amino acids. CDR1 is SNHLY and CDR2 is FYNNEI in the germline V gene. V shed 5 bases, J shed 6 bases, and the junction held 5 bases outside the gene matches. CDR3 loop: CASSKGLAGEDTQYF. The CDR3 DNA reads TGTGCCAGCAGTAAAGGACTAGCGGGAGAGGATACGCAGTATTTT.

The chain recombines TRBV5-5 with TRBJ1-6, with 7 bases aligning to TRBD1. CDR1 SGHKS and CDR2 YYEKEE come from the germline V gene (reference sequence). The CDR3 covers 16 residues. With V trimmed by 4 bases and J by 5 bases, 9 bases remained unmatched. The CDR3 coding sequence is TGTGCCAGCAGCCCAGAGGGAACAGGGGATAATTCACCCCTCCACTTT. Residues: CASSPEGTGDNSPLHF. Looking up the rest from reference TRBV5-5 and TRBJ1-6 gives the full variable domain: DAGVTQSPTHLIKTRGQQVTLRCSPISGHKSVSWYQQVLGQGPQFIFQYYEKEERGRGNFPDRFSARQFPNYSSELNVNALLLGDSALYLCASSPEGTGDNSPLHFGNGTRLTVT.

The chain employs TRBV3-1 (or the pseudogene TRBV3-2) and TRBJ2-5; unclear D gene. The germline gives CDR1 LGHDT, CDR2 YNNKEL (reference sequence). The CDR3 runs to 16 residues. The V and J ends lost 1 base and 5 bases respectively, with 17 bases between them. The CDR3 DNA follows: TGTGCCAGCAGCCAAGGCACCAGAAAAAACGTCGAGACCCAGTACTTC. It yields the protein CASSQGTRKNVETQYF.

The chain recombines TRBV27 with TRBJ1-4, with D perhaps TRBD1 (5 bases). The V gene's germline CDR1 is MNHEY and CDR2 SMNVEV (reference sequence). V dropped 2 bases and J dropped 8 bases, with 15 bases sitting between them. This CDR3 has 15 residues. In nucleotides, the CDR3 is TGTGCCAGCAGTTTAATGGAAGGGGCGAGGGAAAAACTGTTTTTT. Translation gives CASSLMEGAREKLFF.

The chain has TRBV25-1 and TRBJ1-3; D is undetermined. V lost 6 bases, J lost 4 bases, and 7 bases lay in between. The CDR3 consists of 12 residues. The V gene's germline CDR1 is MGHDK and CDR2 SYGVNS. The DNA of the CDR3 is TGTGCCAGCAGCCGGAGGGGAAACACCATATATTTT. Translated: CASSRRGNTIYF. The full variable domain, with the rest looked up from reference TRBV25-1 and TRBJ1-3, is EADIYQTPRYLVIGTGKKITLECSQTMGHDKMYWYQQDPGMELHLIHYSYGVNSTEKGDLSSESTVSRIRTEHFPLTLESARPSHTSQYLCASSRRGNTIYFGEGSWLTVV.

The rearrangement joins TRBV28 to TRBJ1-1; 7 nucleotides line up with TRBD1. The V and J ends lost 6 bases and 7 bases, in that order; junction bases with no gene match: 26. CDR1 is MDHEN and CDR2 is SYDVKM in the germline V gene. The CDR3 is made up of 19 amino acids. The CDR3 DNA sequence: TGTGCCAGCAGCCGTCGACAGGGAGAGCTCCCGAAACGTGGAGATGAAGCTTTCTTT. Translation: CASSRRQGELPKRGDEAFF.

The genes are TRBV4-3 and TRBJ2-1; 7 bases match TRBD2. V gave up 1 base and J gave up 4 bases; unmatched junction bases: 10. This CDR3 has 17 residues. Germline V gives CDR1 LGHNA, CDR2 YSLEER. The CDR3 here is CASSQGRMASGYNEQFF. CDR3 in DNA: TGCGCCAGCAGCCAAGGGAGGATGGCTAGCGGTTACAATGAGCAGTTCTTC.

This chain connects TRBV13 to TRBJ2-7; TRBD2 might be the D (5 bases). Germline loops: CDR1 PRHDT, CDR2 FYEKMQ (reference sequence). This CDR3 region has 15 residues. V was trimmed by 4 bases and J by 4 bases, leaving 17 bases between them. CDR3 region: CASSSGPLGVYEQYF. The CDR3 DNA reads TGTGCCAGCAGCTCTGGCCCACTAGGAGTTTACGAGCAGTACTTC. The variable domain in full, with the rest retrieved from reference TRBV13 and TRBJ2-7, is AAGVIQSPRHLIKEKRETATLKCYPIPRHDTVYWYQQGPGQDPQFLISFYEKMQSDKGSIPDRFSAQQFSDYHSELNMSSLELGDSALYFCASSSGPLGVYEQYFGPGTRLTVT.

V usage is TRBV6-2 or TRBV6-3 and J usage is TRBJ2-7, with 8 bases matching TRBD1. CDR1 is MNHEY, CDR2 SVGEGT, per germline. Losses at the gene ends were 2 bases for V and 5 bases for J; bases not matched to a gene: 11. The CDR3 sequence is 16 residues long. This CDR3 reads CASSYPPGQGIDEQYF. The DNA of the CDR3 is TGTGCCAGCAGTTACCCGCCTGGACAGGGAATAGACGAGCAGTACTTC.

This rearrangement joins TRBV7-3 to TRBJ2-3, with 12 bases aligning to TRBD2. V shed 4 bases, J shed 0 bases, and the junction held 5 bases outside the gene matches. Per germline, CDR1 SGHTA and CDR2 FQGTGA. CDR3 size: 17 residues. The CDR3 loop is CASSSRTSGISTDTQYF. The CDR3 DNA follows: TGTGCCAGCAGCTCCAGGACTAGCGGGATAAGCACAGATACGCAGTATTTT.

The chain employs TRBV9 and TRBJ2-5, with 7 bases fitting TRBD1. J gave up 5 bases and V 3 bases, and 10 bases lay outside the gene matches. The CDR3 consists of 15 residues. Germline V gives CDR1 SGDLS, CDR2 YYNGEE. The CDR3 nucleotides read TGTGCCAGCAGCGCCGAACAGGGGATAGGTGAGACCCAGTACTTC. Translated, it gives CASSAEQGIGETQYF.

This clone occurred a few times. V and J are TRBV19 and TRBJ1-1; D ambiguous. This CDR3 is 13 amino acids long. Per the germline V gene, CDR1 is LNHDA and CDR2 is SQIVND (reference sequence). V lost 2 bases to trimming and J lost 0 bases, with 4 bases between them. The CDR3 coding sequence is TGTGCCAGTAGTATATCAGTGAACACTGAAGCTTTCTTT. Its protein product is CASSISVNTEAFF.

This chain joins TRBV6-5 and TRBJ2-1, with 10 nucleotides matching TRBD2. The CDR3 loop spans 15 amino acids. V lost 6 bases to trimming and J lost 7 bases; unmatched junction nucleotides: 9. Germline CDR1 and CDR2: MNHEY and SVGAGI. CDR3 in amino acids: CASRTIAGGRNEQFF. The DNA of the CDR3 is TGTGCCAGCAGAACGATAGCGGGAGGTAGGAATGAGCAGTTCTTC.

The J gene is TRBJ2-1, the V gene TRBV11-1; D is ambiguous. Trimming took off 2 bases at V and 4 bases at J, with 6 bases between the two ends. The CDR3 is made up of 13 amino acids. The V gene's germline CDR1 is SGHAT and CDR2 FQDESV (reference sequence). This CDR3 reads CASSLPGYNEQFF. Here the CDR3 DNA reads TGTGCCAGCAGCTTACCCGGTTACAATGAGCAGTTCTTC.

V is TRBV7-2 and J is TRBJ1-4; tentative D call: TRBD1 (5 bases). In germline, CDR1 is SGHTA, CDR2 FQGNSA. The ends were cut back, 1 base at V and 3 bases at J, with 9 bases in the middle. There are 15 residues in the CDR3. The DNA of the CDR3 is TGTGCCAGCAGCTTAGTCACAGGACCTAATGAAAAACTGTTTTTT. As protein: CASSLVTGPNEKLFF.

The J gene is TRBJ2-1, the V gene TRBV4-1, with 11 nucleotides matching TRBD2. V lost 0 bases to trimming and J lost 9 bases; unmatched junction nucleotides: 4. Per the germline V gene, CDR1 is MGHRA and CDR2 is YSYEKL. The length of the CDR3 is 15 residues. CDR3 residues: CASSQEPSGRSEQFF. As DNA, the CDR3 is TGCGCCAGCAGCCAAGAACCTAGCGGGAGGAGTGAGCAGTTCTTC.

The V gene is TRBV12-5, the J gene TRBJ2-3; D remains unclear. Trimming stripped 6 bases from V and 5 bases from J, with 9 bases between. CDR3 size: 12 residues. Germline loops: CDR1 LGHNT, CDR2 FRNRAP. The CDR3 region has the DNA TGTGCTAGTGGCCATCGGTTAGATACGCAGTATTTT. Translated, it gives CASGHRLDTQYF. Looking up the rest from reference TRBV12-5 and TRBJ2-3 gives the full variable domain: DARVTQTPRHKVTEMGQEVTMRCQPILGHNTVFWYRQTMMQGLELLAYFRNRAPLDDSGMPKDRFSAEMPDATLATLKIQPSEPRDSAVYFCASGHRLDTQYFGPGTRLTVL.

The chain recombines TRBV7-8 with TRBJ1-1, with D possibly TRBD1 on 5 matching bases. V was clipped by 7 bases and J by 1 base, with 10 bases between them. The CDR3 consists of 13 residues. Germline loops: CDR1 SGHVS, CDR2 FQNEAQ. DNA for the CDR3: TGTGCCAGCATACGACAGTCGAACACTGAAGCTTTCTTT. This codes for CASIRQSNTEAFF.

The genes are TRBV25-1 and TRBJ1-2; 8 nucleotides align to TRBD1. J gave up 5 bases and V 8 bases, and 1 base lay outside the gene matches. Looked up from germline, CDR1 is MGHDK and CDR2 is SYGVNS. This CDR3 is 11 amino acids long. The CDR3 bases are TGTGCCAGCGGACAGGGATATGGCTACACCTTC. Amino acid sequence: CASGQGYGYTF.